A single sample is the source of the 9 T cell receptor beta chains below, sequenced in a study of cytomegalovirus exposure and HLA in healthy donors. The PCR employed 60 Vbeta primers together with 13 Jbeta primers. Measured with immunoSEQ multiplex PCR; TCRdb has only the in-frame clones, and not every one. The table records roughly 200,000 clones, approximately 11% of them present only once. Sequencing was carried out using PBMCs. These receptors were obtained from a middle-aged man in good health and CMV-seropositive.

Only a few counts were recorded for this clone. The chain is built from TRBV6-5 and TRBJ1-5, with TRBD1 matching over 7 bases. From germline, CDR1 is MNHEY and CDR2 SVGAGI. V was pared by 5 bases and J by 7 bases, with 11 bases of the junction left unmatched. This CDR3 region has 15 residues. The CDR3 here is CASSGDNRGGQPQHF. The CDR3 coding sequence is TGTGCCAGCAGTGGGGATAACAGGGGAGGACAGCCCCAGCATTTT.

The chain recombines TRBV6-1 with TRBJ1-2; 7 nucleotides agree with TRBD1. Germline-derived CDR1 and CDR2 are MNHNS and SASEGT. Losses at the gene ends were 2 bases for V and 4 bases for J; bases not matched to a gene: 1. The CDR3 is made up of 13 amino acids. The CDR3 sequence: CASSERDSYGYTF. The CDR3 DNA reads as TGTGCCAGCAGTGAAAGGGACAGCTATGGCTACACCTTC.

The chain joins TRBV28 to TRBJ1-2; 7 nucleotides line up with TRBD1. The germline CDR1 and CDR2 sequences are MDHEN and SYDVKM. V was pared by 2 bases and J by 4 bases, with 10 bases of the junction left unmatched. This CDR3 is built from 16 residues. The CDR3 bases are TGTGCCAGCAGTTTAGAGTCCCCGGGACAGTTCTATGGCTACACCTTC. Its translation is CASSLESPGQFYGYTF.

This clone has just a few counts. The chain combines TRBV15 with TRBJ2-7; 7 nucleotides match TRBD2. Trimming took 1 base from V and 4 from J; bases not matched to a gene: 13. This CDR3 spans 17 amino acids. Germline loops: CDR1 LNHNV, CDR2 YYDKDF (reference sequence). The CDR3 bases are TGTGCCACCAGCAGAGCCCCTTCGGGAGGAGGAGTATACGAGCAGTACTTC. Translated, it gives CATSRAPSGGGVYEQYF.

Turning to this clone: The junction departs from germline at one end; a sequencing error may be responsible. The chain links TRBV2 to TRBJ2-5; tentative D call: TRBD1 (5 bases). This CDR3 has 12 residues. CDR1 and CDR2 from the germline V gene are SNHLY and FYNNEI. In nucleotides, the CDR3 is TGTGCCAGCAGTGAAAGTAGAGGACAACCGCACTTC. Its protein is CASSESRGQPHF. The whole variable domain, remainder taken from reference TRBV2 and TRBJ2-5, is EPEVTQTPSHQVTQMGQEVILRCVPISNHLYFYWYRQILGQKVEFLVSFYNNEISEKSEIFDDQFSVERPDGSNFTLKIRSTKLEDSAMYFCASSESRGQPHFGPGTRLLVL.

This clone was seen a handful of times. The chain carries TRBV2 and TRBJ2-2; D possibly corresponds to TRBD1 (5 bases). CDR3 length equals 17 residues. Germline lookup yields CDR1 SNHLY and CDR2 FYNNEI. Trimming shortened V by 2 bases and J by 5 bases, and 18 bases separated the two germline ends. CDR3 DNA sequence: TGTGCCAGCAGTGAAAACTTGGCAGGGCTCGAAACCGGGGAGCTGTTTTTT. Translation: CASSENLAGLETGELFF. The full variable domain, rest sourced from reference TRBV2 and TRBJ2-2, is EPEVTQTPSHQVTQMGQEVILRCVPISNHLYFYWYRQILGQKVEFLVSFYNNEISEKSEIFDDQFSVERPDGSNFTLKIRSTKLEDSAMYFCASSENLAGLETGELFFGEGSRLTVL.

V and J are TRBV21-1 and TRBJ1-2; whether TRBD1, the table's D call, matches the DNA was not checked. TRBV21-1 is recorded as a pseudogene. This CDR3 contains 17 residues. CDR3 in DNA: TGTGCCAGCAGCAAAGAGGGACAGGGGGCGACAAACTATGGCTACACCTTC. Protein sequence: CASSKEGQGATNYGYTF.

There are a few counts of this clone. This sequence joins TRBV5-1 and TRBJ1-4; no reliable D call. The germline V and J ends were trimmed by 1 base and 7 bases, with 11 bases remaining between them. This CDR3 region has 14 residues. In germline, CDR1 is SGHRS, CDR2 YFSETQ. This CDR3 is CASSLLPAGEKLFF. In nucleotides, the CDR3 is TGCGCCAGCAGCTTGTTACCTGCCGGTGAAAAACTGTTTTTT.

There are a few counts of this clone. This chain connects TRBV10-3 to TRBJ1-1, with a possible D match to TRBD1 (6 bases). V shed 10 bases and J shed 1 base, with 13 bases lying between them. The CDR3 runs to 13 residues. Germline CDR1 reads ENHRY; CDR2 reads SYGVKD. CDR3 loop: CATRTEPNTEAFF. The CDR3 nucleotides read TGTGCCACAAGGACAGAACCGAACACTGAAGCTTTCTTT.